This TCR beta chain came from a study of early T cells in non-severe SARS-CoV-2 infection. The CDR3 totals 11 residues. Germline assignment: CDR1 SNHLY and CDR2 FYNNEI. Trimming removed 5 bases from V and 9 bases from J, with 8 bases in between. A few counts support this clonotype. The protocol attached unique molecular identifiers to individual cDNA molecules. TCRdb used MiXCR to reprocess the 5' RACE reads, holding one entry per CDR3 protein. The sample has roughly 66,000 distinct CDR3 sequences; approximately 8.3% are singletons. This TCR derives from an adult who was a healthcare worker with PCR-confirmed SARS-CoV-2 infection or an uninfected control (not recorded which). Input material: whole blood. The V gene is TRBV2, the J gene TRBJ2-4, with D possibly TRBD2 on 6 matching bases. CDR3: CASSLLAIQYF. The CDR3 coding sequence is TGTGCCAGCAGTTTACTAGCCATTCAGTACTTC.